The next 17 T cell receptor beta chains were all read from a single sample in a study of Ad26.COV2.S vaccination and SARS-CoV-2 variants. Clones were sequenced by immunoSEQ multiplex PCR, and TCRdb holds only the in-frame ones, with some missing. The data contain some 640,000 clones, roughly 90% of them singletons. Treatment reported: roughly 19 received Ad26.COV2.S at low or high dose, single or two shots; roughly 5 received placebo; per-sample allocation not given. At day 63 after the first vaccine or placebo injection, samples were drawn. The input for sequencing was peripheral blood, taken in a trial of Ad26.COV2.S vaccine versus placebo. The receptors shown here come from a person aged 18-65 years who received the Ad26.COV2.S COVID-19 vaccine or a placebo.

V usage is TRBV6-5 and J usage is TRBJ1-2; D gene ambiguous. Germline V lookup: CDR1 MNHEY, CDR2 SVGAGI. The CDR3 consists of 15 residues. V lost 2 bases, J lost 7 bases, and 17 bases lay in between. The CDR3 sequence: CASSYSLVGSFGYTF. The CDR3 DNA reads as TGTGCCAGCAGTTACAGTTTGGTAGGGAGCTTTGGCTACACCTTC.

This clone was seen just once. V usage is TRBV4-3 and J usage is TRBJ2-6, with D possibly TRBD2 on 5 matching bases. V lost 0 bases, J lost 0 bases, and 12 bases lay in between. The CDR3 totals 18 residues. Germline CDR1 and CDR2: LGHNA and YSLEER. The CDR3, as DNA: TGCGCCAGCAGCCAAGATCCCCCGGACTTCTCTGGGGCCAACGTCCTGACTTTC. Translated: CASSQDPPDFSGANVLTF.

This clone was found once. This chain links TRBV18 with TRBJ1-1; D may be TRBD1 (5 bases). Germline CDR1 KGHSH, CDR2 LQKENI. Trimming removed 0 bases from V and 5 bases from J, with 7 bases in between. There are 13 residues in the CDR3. The CDR3 reads CASSPPGETEAFF. The CDR3 nucleotides read TGTGCCAGCTCACCACCGGGGGAGACTGAAGCTTTCTTT.

The chain joins TRBV18 to TRBJ1-2; TRBD1 matches at 7 bases. Germline V gene sequence: CDR1 KGHSH, CDR2 LQKENI. The CDR3 runs 14 residues. The junction had 7 bases not matched to a gene; V was cut back by 1 base and J by 8 bases. The CDR3 sequence: CASSPQDRVGGYTF. CDR3 coding DNA: TGTGCCAGCTCACCACAAGACAGGGTTGGGGGCTACACCTTC. The full variable domain, rest sourced from reference TRBV18 and TRBJ1-2, is NAGVMQNPRHLVRRRGQEARLRCSPMKGHSHVYWYRQLPEEGLKFMVYLQKENIIDESGMPKERFSAEFPKEGPSILRIQQVVRGDSAAYFCASSPQDRVGGYTFGSGTRLTVV.

The chain recombines TRBV18 with TRBJ2-7; D ambiguous. The germline gives CDR1 KGHSH, CDR2 LQKENI. V lost 3 bases and J lost 6, with 12 bases in between. The CDR3 length is 13 residues. The CDR3 region has the DNA TGTGCCAGCTCACCGGACGCCCTACGCGAGCAGTACTTC. Translated: CASSPDALREQYF. The full variable domain, in which reference TRBV18 and TRBJ2-7 provide the parts outside the CDR3, is NAGVMQNPRHLVRRRGQEARLRCSPMKGHSHVYWYRQLPEEGLKFMVYLQKENIIDESGMPKERFSAEFPKEGPSILRIQQVVRGDSAAYFCASSPDALREQYFGPGTRLTVT.

This clone was seen only once. This rearrangement joins TRBV4-3 to TRBJ2-1, with 12 nucleotides matching TRBD2. This CDR3 is 21 amino acids long. J gave up 0 bases and V 4 bases, and 16 bases lay outside the gene matches. The germline V gene encodes CDR1 LGHNA and CDR2 YSLEER. Written as DNA, the CDR3 is TGCGCCAGCAGCCGACTAGCGGGGGCCACGACCAAACTAGGCTCCTACAATGAGCAGTTCTTC. Its translation: CASSRLAGATTKLGSYNEQFF.

The rearrangement joins TRBV19 to TRBJ1-2; 8 bases fit TRBD1. The V and J ends lost 6 bases and 8 bases, in that order; junction bases with no gene match: 8. CDR1 LNHDA and CDR2 SQIVND come from the germline V gene (reference sequence). This CDR3 has 13 amino acids. CDR3 loop: CASSGDRPQGYTF. The CDR3 DNA is TGTGCCAGTAGCGGGGACAGGCCCCAGGGCTACACCTTC.

The chain links TRBV7-2 to TRBJ1-1; TRBD1 agrees at 7 bases. This CDR3 is built from 15 residues. In germline, CDR1 is SGHTA, CDR2 FQGNSA. V trimming: 1 base; J trimming: 4 bases; junction bases outside the gene matches: 6. The CDR3 here is CASSLEETGFTEAFF. In nucleotides, the CDR3 is TGTGCCAGCAGCTTAGAGGAGACAGGGTTCACTGAAGCTTTCTTT.

This chain links TRBV10-2 with TRBJ2-1; 9 bases align to TRBD2. V shed 7 bases, J shed 3 bases, and the junction held 4 bases outside the gene matches. The CDR3 is 14 residues long. Germline V gene sequence: CDR1 WSHSY, CDR2 SAAADI. The CDR3 protein is CASNPTSGYNEQFF. CDR3 nucleotides: TGCGCCAGCAACCCGACTAGCGGCTACAATGAGCAGTTCTTC.

This rearrangement joins TRBV6-5 to TRBJ2-1; TRBD1 agrees at 7 bases. V lost 8 bases, J lost 3 bases, and 7 bases stayed unmatched. This CDR3 has 14 amino acids. In germline, CDR1 is MNHEY, CDR2 SVGAGI. CDR3 nucleotide sequence: TGTGCCAGCGAGAGGGGGCAAGACTACAATGAGCAGTTCTTC. It encodes CASERGQDYNEQFF.

A single count supports this clone. The chain has TRBV6-5 and TRBJ2-7; perhaps TRBD1 as D (6 bases). The CDR3 runs 15 residues. Germline V gene sequence: CDR1 MNHEY, CDR2 SVGAGI. Trimming pared 4 bases from V and 1 base from J, leaving 14 bases between. The CDR3 sequence: CASSSIDRRSYEQYF. DNA for the CDR3: TGTGCCAGCAGTTCAATCGACAGGCGGTCCTACGAGCAGTACTTC.

V gene TRBV15 combines with J gene TRBJ1-4; D uncertain. From germline, CDR1 is LNHNV and CDR2 YYDKDF (reference sequence). V lost 1 base to trimming and J lost 8 bases, with 14 bases between them. The CDR3 runs to 15 residues. In DNA form, the CDR3 reads TGTGCCACCAGCAGAGTCTGGGAAGGGCCCGAAAAACTGTTTTTT. The encoded protein is CATSRVWEGPEKLFF.

The chain combines TRBV6-5 with TRBJ2-3, with 7 bases matching TRBD1. V was clipped by 6 bases and J by 3 bases; unmatched bases: 6. CDR3 length: 14 residues. The germline gives CDR1 MNHEY, CDR2 SVGAGI. DNA of the CDR3: TGTGCCAGCAGAAGAACAGGGGCGACAGATACGCAGTATTTT. Translation: CASRRTGATDTQYF.

The V call is TRBV6-2 or TRBV6-3, the J call TRBJ2-3; weak D call: TRBD2 (5 bases). Germline V gene sequence: CDR1 MNHEY, CDR2 SVGEGT. The V end lost 6 bases, the J end lost 6 bases, and 10 bases lay between the germline ends. The CDR3 runs 12 residues. CDR3 sequence reads: CASSLDYDTQYF. CDR3 bases: TGTGCCAGCAGCCTCGACTACGATACGCAGTATTTT.

The CDR3 bases are TGTGCCAGTAAGGGTTGGGGAGGGAACACTGAAGCTTTCTTT. It translates to CASKGWGGNTEAFF. The chain combines TRBV19 with TRBJ1-1; D ambiguous. This CDR3 has 14 amino acids. V lost 7 bases to trimming and J lost 1 base, with 13 bases between them. CDR1 is LNHDA and CDR2 is SQIVND in the germline V gene (reference sequence).

The V call is TRBV5-1, the J call TRBJ2-1; 10 bases are shared with TRBD2. The trim removed 0 bases at V and 4 bases at J, leaving 10 bases unmatched. Looked up from germline, CDR1 is SGHRS and CDR2 is YFSETQ. This CDR3 comprises 18 residues. CDR3 nucleotide sequence: TGCGCCAGCAGCTTGGCCCTGGATACTAGCGGGATTTACAATGAGCAGTTCTTC. Protein product: CASSLALDTSGIYNEQFF.

This chain uses TRBV5-8 with TRBJ2-5; D is unclear. V lost 6 bases and J 3 bases, leaving 15 bases between the germline ends. Per germline, CDR1 SGHTS and CDR2 YDEGEE. CDR3 length: 14 amino acids. The CDR3 DNA follows: TGTGCCAGCACGCATTCAGGAAGGGAAGAGACCCAGTACTTC. Residues: CASTHSGREETQYF. Complete variable domain (other parts from reference TRBV5-8 and TRBJ2-5): EAGVTQSPTHLIKTRGQQATLRCSPISGHTSVYWYQQALGLGLQFLLWYDEGEERNRGNFPPRFSGRQFPNYSSELNVNALELEDSALYLCASTHSGREETQYFGPGTRLLVL.